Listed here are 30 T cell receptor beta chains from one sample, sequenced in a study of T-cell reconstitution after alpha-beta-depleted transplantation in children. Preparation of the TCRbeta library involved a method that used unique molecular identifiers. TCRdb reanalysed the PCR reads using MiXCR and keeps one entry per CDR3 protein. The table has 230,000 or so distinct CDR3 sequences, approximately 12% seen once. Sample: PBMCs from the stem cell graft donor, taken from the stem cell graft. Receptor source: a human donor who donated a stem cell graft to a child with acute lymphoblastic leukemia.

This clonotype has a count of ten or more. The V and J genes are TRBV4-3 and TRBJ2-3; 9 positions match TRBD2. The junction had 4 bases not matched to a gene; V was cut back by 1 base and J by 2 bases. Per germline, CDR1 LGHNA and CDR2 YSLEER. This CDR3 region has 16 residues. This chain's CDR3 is CASSQGVAGVTDTQYF. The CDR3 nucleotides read TGCGCCAGCAGCCAAGGAGTAGCGGGGGTCACAGATACGCAGTATTTT.

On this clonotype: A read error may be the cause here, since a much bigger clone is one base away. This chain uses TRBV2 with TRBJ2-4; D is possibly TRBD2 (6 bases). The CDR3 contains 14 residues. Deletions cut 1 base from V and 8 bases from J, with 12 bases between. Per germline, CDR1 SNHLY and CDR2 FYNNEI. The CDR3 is CASSEGAGKHIQYF. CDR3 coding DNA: TGTGCCAGCAGTGAAGGGGCGGGGAAACACATTCAGTACTTC.

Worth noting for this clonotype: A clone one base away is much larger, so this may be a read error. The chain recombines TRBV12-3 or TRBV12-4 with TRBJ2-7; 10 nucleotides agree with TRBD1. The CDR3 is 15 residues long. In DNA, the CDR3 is TGTGCCAGCAGTTCCCCGGGACAGGGGTTAAACGAGCATTACTTC. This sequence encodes CASSSPGQGLNEHYF.

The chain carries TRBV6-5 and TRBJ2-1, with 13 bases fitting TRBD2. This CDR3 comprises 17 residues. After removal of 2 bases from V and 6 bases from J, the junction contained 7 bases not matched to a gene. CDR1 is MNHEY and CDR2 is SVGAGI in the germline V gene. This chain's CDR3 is CASSYPGTSGALNEQFF. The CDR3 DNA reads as TGTGCCAGCAGTTACCCGGGGACTAGCGGGGCCCTCAATGAGCAGTTCTTC.

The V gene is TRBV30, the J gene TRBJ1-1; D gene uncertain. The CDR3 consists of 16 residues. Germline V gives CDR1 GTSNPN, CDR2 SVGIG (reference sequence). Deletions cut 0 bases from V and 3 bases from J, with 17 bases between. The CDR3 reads CAWSVPGEFMDTEAFF. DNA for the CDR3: TGTGCCTGGAGTGTACCCGGGGAATTCATGGACACTGAAGCTTTCTTT. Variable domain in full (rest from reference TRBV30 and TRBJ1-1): SQTIHQWPATLVQPVGSPLSLECTVEGTSNPNLYWYRQAAGRGLQLLFYSVGIGQISSEVPQNLSASRPQDRQFILSSKKLLLSDSGFYLCAWSVPGEFMDTEAFFGQGTRLTVV.

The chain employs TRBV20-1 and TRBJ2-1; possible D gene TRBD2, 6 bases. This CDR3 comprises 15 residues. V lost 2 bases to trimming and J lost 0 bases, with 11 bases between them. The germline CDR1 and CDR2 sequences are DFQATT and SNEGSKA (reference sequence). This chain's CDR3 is CSARRSGLSYNEQFF. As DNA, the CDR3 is TGCAGTGCTAGACGTAGCGGACTCTCCTACAATGAGCAGTTCTTC.

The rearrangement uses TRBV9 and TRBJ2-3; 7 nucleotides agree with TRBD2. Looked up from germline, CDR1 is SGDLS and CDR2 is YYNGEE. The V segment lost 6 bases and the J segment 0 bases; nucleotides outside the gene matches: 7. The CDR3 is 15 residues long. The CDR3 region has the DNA TGTGCCAGCACGCACGGGGGGACCAGCACAGATACGCAGTATTTT. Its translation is CASTHGGTSTDTQYF.

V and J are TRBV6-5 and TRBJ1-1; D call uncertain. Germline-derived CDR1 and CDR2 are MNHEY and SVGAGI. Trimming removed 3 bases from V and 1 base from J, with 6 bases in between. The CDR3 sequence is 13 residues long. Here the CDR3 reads CASSYRRNTEAFF. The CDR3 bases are TGTGCCAGCAGTTATCGTCGGAACACTGAAGCTTTCTTT.

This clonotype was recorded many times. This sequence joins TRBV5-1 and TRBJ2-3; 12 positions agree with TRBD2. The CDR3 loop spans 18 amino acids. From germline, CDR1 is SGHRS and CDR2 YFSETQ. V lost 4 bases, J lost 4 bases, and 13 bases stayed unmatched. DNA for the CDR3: TGCGCCAGCAGCCCCCCGGGACTAGCGGGCCTAGGGGCAGATACGCAGTATTTT. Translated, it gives CASSPPGLAGLGADTQYF.

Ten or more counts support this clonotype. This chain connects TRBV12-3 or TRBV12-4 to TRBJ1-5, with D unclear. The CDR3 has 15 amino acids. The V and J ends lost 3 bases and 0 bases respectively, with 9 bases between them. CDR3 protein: CASSLDGNSNQPQHF. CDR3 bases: TGTGCCAGCAGTTTGGACGGTAATAGCAATCAGCCCCAGCATTTT.

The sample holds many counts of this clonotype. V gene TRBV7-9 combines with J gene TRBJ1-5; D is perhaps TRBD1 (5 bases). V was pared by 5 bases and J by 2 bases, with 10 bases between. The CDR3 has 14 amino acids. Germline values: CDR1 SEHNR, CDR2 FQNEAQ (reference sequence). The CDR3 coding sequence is TGTGCCAGCAGCCCAACAGGCGGCAATCAGCCCCAGCATTTT. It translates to CASSPTGGNQPQHF.

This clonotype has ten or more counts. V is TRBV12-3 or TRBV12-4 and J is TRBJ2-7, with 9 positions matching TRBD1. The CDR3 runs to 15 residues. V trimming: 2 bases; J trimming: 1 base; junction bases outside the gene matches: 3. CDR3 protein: CASSLFGQGSYEQYF. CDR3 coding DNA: TGTGCCAGCAGTTTATTTGGACAGGGGTCCTACGAGCAGTACTTC.

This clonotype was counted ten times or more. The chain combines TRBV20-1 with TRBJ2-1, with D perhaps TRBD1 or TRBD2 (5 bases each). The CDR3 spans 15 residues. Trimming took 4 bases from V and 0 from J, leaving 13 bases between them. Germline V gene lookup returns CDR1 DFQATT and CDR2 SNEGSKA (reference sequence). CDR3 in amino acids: CSANVGDRSYNEQFF. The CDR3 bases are TGCAGTGCTAACGTTGGGGACCGCTCCTACAATGAGCAGTTCTTC.

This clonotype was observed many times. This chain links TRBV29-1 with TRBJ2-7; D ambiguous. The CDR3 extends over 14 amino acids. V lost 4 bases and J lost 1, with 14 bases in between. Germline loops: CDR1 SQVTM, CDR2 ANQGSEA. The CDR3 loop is CSVGRSQVSYEQYF. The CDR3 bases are TGCAGCGTTGGGCGCAGCCAGGTTTCCTACGAGCAGTACTTC.

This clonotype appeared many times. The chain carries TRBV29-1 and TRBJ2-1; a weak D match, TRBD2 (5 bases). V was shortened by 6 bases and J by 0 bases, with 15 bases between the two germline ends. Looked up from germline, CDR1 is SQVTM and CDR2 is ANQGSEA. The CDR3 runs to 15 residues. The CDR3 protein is CSVGALGSSYNEQFF. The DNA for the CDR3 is TGCAGCGTGGGAGCTCTGGGGAGCTCCTACAATGAGCAGTTCTTC.

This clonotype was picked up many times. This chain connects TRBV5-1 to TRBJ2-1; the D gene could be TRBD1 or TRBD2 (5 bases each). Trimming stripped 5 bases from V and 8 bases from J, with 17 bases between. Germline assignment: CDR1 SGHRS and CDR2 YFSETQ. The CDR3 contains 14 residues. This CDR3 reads CASRGWGMGDEQFF. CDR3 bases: TGCGCCAGCAGGGGCTGGGGGATGGGGGATGAGCAGTTCTTC.

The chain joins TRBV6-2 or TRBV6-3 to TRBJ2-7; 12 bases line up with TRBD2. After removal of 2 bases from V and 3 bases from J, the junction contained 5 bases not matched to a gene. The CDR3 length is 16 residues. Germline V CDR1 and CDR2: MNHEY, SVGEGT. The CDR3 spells CASSYQLAGGHYEQYF. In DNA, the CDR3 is TGTGCCAGCAGTTACCAACTAGCGGGGGGTCACTACGAGCAGTACTTC.

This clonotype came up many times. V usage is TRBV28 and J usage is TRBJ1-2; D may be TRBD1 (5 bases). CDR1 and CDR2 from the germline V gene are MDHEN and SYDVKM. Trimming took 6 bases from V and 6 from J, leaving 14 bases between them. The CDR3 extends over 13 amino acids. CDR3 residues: CASSLPAGDGYTF. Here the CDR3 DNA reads TGTGCCAGCAGCCTCCCGGCGGGGGATGGCTACACCTTC.

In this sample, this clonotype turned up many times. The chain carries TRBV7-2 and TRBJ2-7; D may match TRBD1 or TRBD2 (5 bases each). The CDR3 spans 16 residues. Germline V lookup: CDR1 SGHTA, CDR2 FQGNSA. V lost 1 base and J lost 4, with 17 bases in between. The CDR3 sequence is CASSLVIRDGGYEQYF. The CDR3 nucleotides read TGTGCCAGCAGCTTAGTTATCCGGGACGGAGGATACGAGCAGTACTTC.

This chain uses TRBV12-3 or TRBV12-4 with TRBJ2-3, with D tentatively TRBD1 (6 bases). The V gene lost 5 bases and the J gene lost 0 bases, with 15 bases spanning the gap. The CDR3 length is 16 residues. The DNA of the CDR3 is TGTGCCAGCAGTCAAGGCAGGGGATCTAGCACAGATACGCAGTATTTT. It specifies CASSQGRGSSTDTQYF.

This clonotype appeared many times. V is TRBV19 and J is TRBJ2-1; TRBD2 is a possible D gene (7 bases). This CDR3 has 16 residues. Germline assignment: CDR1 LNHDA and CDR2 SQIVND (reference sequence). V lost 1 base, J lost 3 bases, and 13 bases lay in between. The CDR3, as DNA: TGTGCCAGTAGTATAGGGGGAGGGGGGTACTACAATGAGCAGTTCTTC. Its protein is CASSIGGGGYYNEQFF. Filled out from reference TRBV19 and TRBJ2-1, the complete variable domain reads DGGITQSPKYLFRKEGQNVTLSCEQNLNHDAMYWYRQDPGQGLRLIYYSQIVNDFQKGDIAEGYSVSREKKESFPLTVTSAQKNPTAFYLCASSIGGGGYYNEQFFGPGTRLTVL.

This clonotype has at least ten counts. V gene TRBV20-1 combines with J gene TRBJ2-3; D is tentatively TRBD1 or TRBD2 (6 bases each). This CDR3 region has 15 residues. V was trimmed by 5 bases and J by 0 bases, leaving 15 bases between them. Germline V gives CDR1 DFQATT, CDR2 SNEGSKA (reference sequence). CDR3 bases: TGCAGTGCTCTCTCCAGGGGACTTAGCACAGATACGCAGTATTTT. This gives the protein CSALSRGLSTDTQYF.

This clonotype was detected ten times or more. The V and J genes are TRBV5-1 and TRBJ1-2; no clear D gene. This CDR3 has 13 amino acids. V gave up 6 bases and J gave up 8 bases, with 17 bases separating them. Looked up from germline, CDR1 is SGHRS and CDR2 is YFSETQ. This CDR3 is CASTVGASGGYTF. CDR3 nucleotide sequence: TGCGCCAGCACCGTAGGAGCTTCCGGGGGCTACACCTTC.

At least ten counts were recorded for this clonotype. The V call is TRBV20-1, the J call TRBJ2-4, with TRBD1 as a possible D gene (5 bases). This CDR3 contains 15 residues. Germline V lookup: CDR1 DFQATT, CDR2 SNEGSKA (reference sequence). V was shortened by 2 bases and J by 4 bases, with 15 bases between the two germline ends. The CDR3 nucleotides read TGCAGTGCTAGATCAGGGTTTAGGGGAAAAAACATTCAGTACTTC. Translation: CSARSGFRGKNIQYF.

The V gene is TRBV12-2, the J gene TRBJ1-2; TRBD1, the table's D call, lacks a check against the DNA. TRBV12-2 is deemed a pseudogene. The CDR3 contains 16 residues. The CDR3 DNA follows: TGTGCAAGTCGCTGGACGAGATGGGACAGGGATGATGGCTACACCTTC. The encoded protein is CASRWTRWDRDDGYTF.

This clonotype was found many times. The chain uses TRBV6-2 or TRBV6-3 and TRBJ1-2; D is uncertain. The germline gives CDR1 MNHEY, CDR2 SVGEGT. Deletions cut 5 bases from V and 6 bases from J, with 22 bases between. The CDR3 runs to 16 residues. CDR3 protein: CASSTWIDRRGDGYTF. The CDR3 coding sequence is TGTGCCAGCAGTACCTGGATAGATCGTCGCGGGGATGGCTACACCTTC.

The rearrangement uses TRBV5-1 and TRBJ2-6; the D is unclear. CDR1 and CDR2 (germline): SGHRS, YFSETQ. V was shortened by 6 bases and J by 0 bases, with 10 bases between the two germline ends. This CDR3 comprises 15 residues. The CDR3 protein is CASKYSPSGANVLTF. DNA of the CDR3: TGCGCCAGCAAGTACTCTCCCTCTGGGGCCAACGTCCTGACTTTC.

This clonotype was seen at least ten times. CDR3 in amino acids: CSARETGYNEQFF. The CDR3 DNA reads TGCAGTGCTAGGGAGACAGGTTACAATGAGCAGTTCTTC. The chain couples TRBV20-1 to TRBJ2-1; TRBD1 might be the D (6 bases). The CDR3 length is 13 residues. V lost 3 bases and J lost 4, with 10 bases in between. CDR1 DFQATT and CDR2 SNEGSKA come from the germline V gene (reference sequence).

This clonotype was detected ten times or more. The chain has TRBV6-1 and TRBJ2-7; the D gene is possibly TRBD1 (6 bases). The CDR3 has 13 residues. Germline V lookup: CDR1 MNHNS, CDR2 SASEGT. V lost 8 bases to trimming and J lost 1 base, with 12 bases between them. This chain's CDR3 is CASGNTGSYEQYF. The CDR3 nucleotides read TGTGCCAGCGGGAACACAGGGTCCTACGAGCAGTACTTC.

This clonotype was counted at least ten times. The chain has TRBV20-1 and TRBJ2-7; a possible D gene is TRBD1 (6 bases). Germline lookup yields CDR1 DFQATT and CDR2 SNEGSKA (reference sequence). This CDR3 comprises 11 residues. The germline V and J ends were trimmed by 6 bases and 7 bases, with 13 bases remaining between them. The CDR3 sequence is CSAGRGGEQYF. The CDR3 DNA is TGCAGTGCAGGCAGGGGCGGAGAGCAGTACTTC.